What follows is one TCR beta chain and its context. This sample is part of a study of technical replicates of blood from several donors. CDR3 size: 15 residues. Looked up from germline, CDR1 is SGHNT and CDR2 is YYREEE (reference sequence). With 2 bases clipped from V and 0 bases from J, the junction kept 3 bases outside the gene matches. Generated by immunoSEQ multiplex PCR, the TCRdb table keeps only in-frame clones and is missing some. The data show over 55,000 clones, 91% seen once. The receptor was derived from a human donor in good health. Some clones in this sample may be carry-over from other donors' samples. The chain is built from TRBV5-4 and TRBJ1-1, with 8 bases fitting TRBD1. The sequenced material came from PBMCs. The CDR3 DNA reads as TGTGCCAGCAGCTTACAGGGGGTGATGAACACTGAAGCTTTCTTT. Its translation is CASSLQGVMNTEAFF. Full variable domain (remainder filled in from reference TRBV5-4 and TRBJ1-1): ETGVTQSPTHLIKTRGQQVTLRCSSQSGHNTVSWYQQALGQGPQFIFQYYREEENGRGNFPPRFSGLQFPNYSSELNVNALELDDSALYLCASSLQGVMNTEAFFGQGTRLTVV.